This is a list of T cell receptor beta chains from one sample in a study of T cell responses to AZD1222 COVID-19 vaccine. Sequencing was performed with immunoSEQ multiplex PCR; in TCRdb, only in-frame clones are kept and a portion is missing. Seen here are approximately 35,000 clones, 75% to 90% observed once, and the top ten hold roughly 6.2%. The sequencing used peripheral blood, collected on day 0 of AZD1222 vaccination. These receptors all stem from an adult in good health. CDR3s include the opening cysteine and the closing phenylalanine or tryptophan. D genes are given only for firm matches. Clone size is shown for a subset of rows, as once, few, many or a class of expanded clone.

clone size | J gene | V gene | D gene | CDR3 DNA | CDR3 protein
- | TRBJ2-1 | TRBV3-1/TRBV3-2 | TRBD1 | TGTGCCAGCAGCTTGGACAGGAACAATGAGCAGTTCTTC | CASSLDRNNEQFF
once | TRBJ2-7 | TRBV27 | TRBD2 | TGTGCCAGCACCATTAGGGGCCAGGGAGGGTCCTACGAGCAGTACTTC | CASTIRGQGGSYEQYF
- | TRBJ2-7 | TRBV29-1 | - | TGCAGCGCCGCCTTAAGCTCCTACGAGCAGTACTTC | CSAALSSYEQYF
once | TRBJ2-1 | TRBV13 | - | TGTGCCAGCAGCATCAGGGGAAATGAGCAGTTCTTC | CASSIRGNEQFF
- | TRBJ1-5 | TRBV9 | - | TGTGCCAGCAGCGTAGGGTACAATCAGCCCCAGCATTTT | CASSVGYNQPQHF
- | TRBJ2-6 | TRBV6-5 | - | TGTGCCAGTCGGTTGGACGGGGCCAACGTCCTGACTTTC | CASRLDGANVLTF
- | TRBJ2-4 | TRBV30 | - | TGTGCCTGGAGTGACAAAAACATTCAGTACTTC | CAWSDKNIQYF
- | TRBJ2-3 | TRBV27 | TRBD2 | TGTGCCAGCAGTCGCCGTGGTAGCGGGGTGGGAGATACGCAGTATTTT | CASSRRGSGVGDTQYF
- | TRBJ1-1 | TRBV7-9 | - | TGTGCCAGCAGCAAACAGGTCATGAACACTGAAGCTTTCTTT | CASSKQVMNTEAFF
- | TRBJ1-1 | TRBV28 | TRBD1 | TGTGCCAGCAGTCCCCCGGCCGGGACAGGGGGACAGAGGACTGAAGCTTTCTTT | CASSPPAGTGGQRTEAFF